This TCR beta chain was captured in a study of T cells in Graves' hyperthyroidism and ophthalmopathy. Germline V gives CDR1 SEHNR, CDR2 FQNEAQ (reference sequence). The CDR3 totals 11 residues. The ends lost 4 bases at V and 8 bases at J; junction bases unmatched: 1. This clonotype has a count of ten or more. Amplified TCR beta CDR3 regions derived from RNA transcripts. Carried out on the TCR CDR3, a first-round RT-PCR used the HTBI primer set. One entry per CDR3 protein results from TCRdb running MiXCR on the multiplex PCR reads. The sample lists under 800,000 distinct CDR3 sequences; approximately 14% were seen once.

The chain recombines TRBV7-9 with TRBJ1-1; 7 bases fit TRBD1. Specimen: blood. The receptor was derived from a young woman with Graves' hyperthyroidism. CDR3 sequence reads: CASSSGQEAFF. The DNA for the CDR3 is TGTGCCAGCAGCTCGGGACAGGAAGCTTTCTTT.